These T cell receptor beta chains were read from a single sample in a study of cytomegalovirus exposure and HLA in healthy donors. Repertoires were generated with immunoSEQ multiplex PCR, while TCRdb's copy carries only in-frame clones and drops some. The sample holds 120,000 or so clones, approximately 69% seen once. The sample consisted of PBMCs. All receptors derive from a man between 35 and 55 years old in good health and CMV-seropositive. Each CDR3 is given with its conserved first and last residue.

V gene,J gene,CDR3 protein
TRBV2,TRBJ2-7,CASSEARTGGLKQYF
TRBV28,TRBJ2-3,CASSLTRVDTQYF
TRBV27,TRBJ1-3,CASSLSPPGTGNTIYF
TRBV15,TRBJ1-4,CATSRGGGSEKLFF
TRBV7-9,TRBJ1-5,CASSFGVGNQPQHF
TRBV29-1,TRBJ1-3,CSARTAGNTIYF
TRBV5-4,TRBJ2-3,CASNSGTGDTDTQYF
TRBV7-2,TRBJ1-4,CASTPTGGVNEKLFF
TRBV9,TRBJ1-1,CASSVGGIAEAFF
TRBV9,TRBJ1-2,CASSAGRAGGAYGYTF
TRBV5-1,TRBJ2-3,CASSLSGTDTDTQYF
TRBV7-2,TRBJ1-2,CASSLAGTDRYGYTF
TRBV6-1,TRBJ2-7,CASRDSGSYEQYF
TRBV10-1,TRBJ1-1,CASSEEGNTEAFF
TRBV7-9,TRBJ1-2,CASSLVGGVYGYTF
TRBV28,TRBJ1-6,CASSSPKDRPSYNSPLHF
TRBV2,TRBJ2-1,CASTDSSSYNEQFF
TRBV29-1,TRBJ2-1,CSVELGQGYNEQFF
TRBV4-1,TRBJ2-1,CASSQGTFSYNEQFF
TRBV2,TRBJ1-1,CASSEYSDRANTEAFF
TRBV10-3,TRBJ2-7,CASRLAGDGEQYF
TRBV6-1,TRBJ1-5,CASRGQVGAQPQHF
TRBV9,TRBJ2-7,CASSPYGGRAYEQYF
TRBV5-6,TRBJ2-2,CASSYWTGELFF
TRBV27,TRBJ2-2,CASNLKGQLTGELFF
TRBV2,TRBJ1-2,CASKSQANYGYTF
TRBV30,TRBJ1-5,CAWSVNPPRGPGNNQPQHF
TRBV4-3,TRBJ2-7,CASSQDGVYEQYF
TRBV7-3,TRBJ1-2,CASSPGQLSVPSGGYTF
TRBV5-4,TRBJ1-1,CASSLAGRGGNTEAFF
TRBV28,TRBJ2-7,CASSSRDNYEQYF
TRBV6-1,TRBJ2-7,CASSLTGGPSYEQYF
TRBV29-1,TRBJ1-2,CSVEQGEYGYTF
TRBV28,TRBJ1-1,CASSLQGGTEAFF
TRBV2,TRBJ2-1,CASSEARASGYNEQFF
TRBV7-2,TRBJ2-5,CASSLILATTGMKETQYF
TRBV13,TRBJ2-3,CASSPSRGQGPDTQYF
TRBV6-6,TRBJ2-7,CATQKGTVVYEQYF
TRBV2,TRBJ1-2,CASKRGTDHGYTF
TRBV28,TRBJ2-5,CASSLGGSKTQYF
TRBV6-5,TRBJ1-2,CASSYSTTQGNYYTF